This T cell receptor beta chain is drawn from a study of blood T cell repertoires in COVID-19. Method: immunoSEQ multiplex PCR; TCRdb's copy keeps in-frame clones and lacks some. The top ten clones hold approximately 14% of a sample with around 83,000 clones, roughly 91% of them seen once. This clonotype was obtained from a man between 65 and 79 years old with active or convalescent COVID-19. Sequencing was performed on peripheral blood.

The CDR3, as DNA: TGCGCCAGCAGCGGGGGACAGGGGGCGTACGAGCAGTACTTC. Its translation is CASSGGQGAYEQYF. V usage is TRBV5-1 and J usage is TRBJ2-7; 12 positions agree with TRBD1. The CDR3 loop spans 14 amino acids. From germline, CDR1 is SGHRS and CDR2 YFSETQ. With V trimmed by 4 bases and J by 4 bases, 3 bases remained unmatched.